These 7 T cell receptor beta chains originate from one sample sequenced in a study of blood T cell repertoires in COVID-19. Produced via immunoSEQ multiplex PCR; TCRdb's table is partial and in-frame only. Of 360,000 or so clones listed, approximately 89% are singletons. The specimen was peripheral blood. Source of these receptors: an older woman with COVID-19, enrolled during active disease.

J is TRBJ2-3 and V is TRBV9; D is possibly TRBD2 (7 bases). CDR3 length: 18 residues. Trimming took 3 bases from V and 2 from J, leaving 22 bases between them. Germline V gives CDR1 SGDLS, CDR2 YYNGEE. CDR3 protein: CASSARRGAWTLTDTQYF. In DNA, the CDR3 is TGTGCCAGCAGCGCCCGCCGGGGGGCGTGGACCCTCACAGATACGCAGTATTTT.

The J gene is TRBJ1-2, the V gene TRBV6-5; 7 nucleotides agree with TRBD1. From germline, CDR1 is MNHEY and CDR2 SVGAGI. Trimming cost V 2 bases and J 11 bases; bases outside gene matches: 8. There are 13 residues in the CDR3. Here the CDR3 reads CASSYLQGSKYTF. The CDR3, as DNA: TGTGCCAGCAGTTACCTACAGGGGTCAAAATACACCTTC.

The V and J genes are TRBV18 and TRBJ2-1; D perhaps matches TRBD1 (5 bases). Germline loops: CDR1 KGHSH, CDR2 LQKENI. Trimming removed 6 bases from V and 3 bases from J, with 9 bases in between. CDR3 size: 13 residues. This chain's CDR3 is CASSEDIYNEQFF. CDR3 DNA sequence: TGTGCCAGCTCCGAGGACATCTACAATGAGCAGTTCTTC.

This clone was seen a single time. This chain links TRBV2 with TRBJ1-2; tentative D call: TRBD1 (6 bases). Germline CDR1 reads SNHLY; CDR2 reads FYNNEI. The germline V and J ends were trimmed by 3 bases and 8 bases, with 13 bases remaining between them. The CDR3 is made up of 13 amino acids. The CDR3 sequence: CASSEEQGGGYTF. In DNA, the CDR3 is TGTGCCAGCAGTGAGGAACAGGGTGGCGGCTACACCTTC.

The V gene is TRBV7-3, the J gene TRBJ1-1; 7 positions agree with TRBD1. The CDR3 extends over 15 amino acids. V dropped 5 bases and J dropped 0; count of bases not matched to a gene: 6. Germline loops: CDR1 SGHTA, CDR2 FQGTGA. For the CDR3, the DNA is TGTGCCAGCAGCCCAAGACAGGGTCTGAACACTGAAGCTTTCTTT. Translation gives CASSPRQGLNTEAFF.

This chain uses TRBV2 with TRBJ2-7, with 7 bases fitting TRBD1. There are 14 residues in the CDR3. Germline CDR1 SNHLY, CDR2 FYNNEI. Trimming took 5 bases from V and 3 from J; bases not matched to a gene: 7. For the CDR3, the DNA is TGTGCCAGCAGTCGTTTAAGGGACAGCTACGAGCAGTACTTC. Its translation is CASSRLRDSYEQYF.

The chain couples TRBV6-5 to TRBJ2-7; TRBD1 matches at 8 bases. J was trimmed by 7 bases and V by 7 bases; bases with no gene match: 12. Looked up from germline, CDR1 is MNHEY and CDR2 is SVGAGI. The CDR3 spans 14 residues. CDR3 protein: CASTFLGQGGEQYF. CDR3 coding DNA: TGTGCCAGCACGTTTCTAGGACAGGGCGGTGAGCAGTACTTC.